This is a list of T cell receptor beta chains from one sample in a study of human CD8 memory T cell subsets. One entry per CDR3 protein results from TCRdb running MiXCR on the 5' RACE reads. The sample has thousands of distinct CDR3 sequences; 3.9% are singletons. Material: CD8+ T cells from PBMCs. These receptors were taken from a human donor in good health. CDR3s include the opening cysteine and the closing phenylalanine or tryptophan. The D gene is left open where the match is weak. For some rows the clone size is stated as once, few or many, or as a class when expanded; others skip it.

DNA,CDR3,size,J,D,V
TGCAGTGCTAGATCGACGGGACAGGGGTACGGGGAGCAGTACTTC,CSARSTGQGYGEQYF,many,TRBJ2-7,TRBD1,TRBV20-1
TGCAGCGTTGAGATATTGGCGTTCAGCTCCTACAATGAGCAGTTCTTC,CSVEILAFSSYNEQFF,many,TRBJ2-1,-,TRBV29-1
TGTGCCAGTAGTATAGATGACAGAAAGCATCAGCCCCAGCATTTT,CASSIDDRKHQPQHF,few,TRBJ1-5,-,TRBV19
TGTGCCAGCTCACCCTCGCCTGGGCGGATGGACTCCTACGAGCAGTACTTC,CASSPSPGRMDSYEQYF,many,TRBJ2-7,-,TRBV18
TGTGCCAGCAGCCAATGGAGCTCTGGAAACACCATATATTTT,CASSQWSSGNTIYF,many,TRBJ1-3,-,TRBV3-1
TGCAGCGTTGAGGACAGGGGGTGGCTAAGGTACAATGAGCAGTTCTTC,CSVEDRGWLRYNEQFF,many,TRBJ2-1,TRBD1,TRBV29-1
TGCGCCAGCAGCCAAGTAGGTACTAGCGAGAACCAAGAGACCCAGTACTTC,CASSQVGTSENQETQYF,few,TRBJ2-5,TRBD2,TRBV4-1
TGTGCCAGCAGAGCACTAGCGGGAGAGGGTGAGCAGTTCTTC,CASRALAGEGEQFF,few,TRBJ2-1,TRBD2,TRBV6-2/TRBV6-3
TGCGCCAGCAGCTGGGACTCCGGATCCTACGAGCAGTACTTC,CASSWDSGSYEQYF,-,TRBJ2-7,-,TRBV4-1
TGCAGCGTTGAAGGTGGTCAGCTACTTTCAGAGACCCAGTACTTC,CSVEGGQLLSETQYF,few,TRBJ2-5,-,TRBV29-1
TGTGCCAGCAGCTTAGCGGGGGAGACAGATACGCAGTATTTT,CASSLAGETDTQYF,-,TRBJ2-3,-,TRBV11-2
TGTGCCAGTAGGTCCTACGGGGAGCTGTTTTTT,CASRSYGELFF,many,TRBJ2-2,-,TRBV19
TGTGCCAGCAGCTTGGAGGGGGGCCTTGTGGATACGCAGTATTTT,CASSLEGGLVDTQYF,many,TRBJ2-3,-,TRBV14
TGTGCCAGCAGTTTATCGACGGGGAGCACTGAAGCTTTCTTT,CASSLSTGSTEAFF,many,TRBJ1-1,-,TRBV27
TGTGCCAGCAGCTTTGACGGGTCCCAAGACAAGTACACTGAAGCTTTCTTT,CASSFDGSQDKYTEAFF,many,TRBJ1-1,-,TRBV7-8
TGTGCCAGCAGCCCTCTCCGGGACTCCTACACCGGGGAGCTGTTTTTT,CASSPLRDSYTGELFF,few,TRBJ2-2,-,TRBV28
TGCGCCAGCGGGGGGGGGTTCTACGAGCAGTACTTC,CASGGGFYEQYF,many,TRBJ2-7,TRBD2,TRBV4-1
TGTGCCAGCAGTGAAGGGGGCCATAGGGGCACCGGGGAGCTGTTTTTT,CASSEGGHRGTGELFF,many,TRBJ2-2,TRBD1,TRBV6-4
TGTGCCAGCAGCTTAGAGGCTGGACAGGGTGCCTACGAGCAGTACTTC,CASSLEAGQGAYEQYF,many,TRBJ2-7,TRBD1,TRBV7-9
TGTGCCAGCAGAAATGGACAGGGGGCCACCTACGAGCAGTACTTC,CASRNGQGATYEQYF,many,TRBJ2-7,TRBD1,TRBV27
TGTGCCAGCAGTCGAGGGGGATTAGGCTACACCTTC,CASSRGGLGYTF,many,TRBJ1-2,-,TRBV27
TGTGCCAGTAGTATGCTACAGCATCAGGGATACTACGAGCAGTACTTC,CASSMLQHQGYYEQYF,few,TRBJ2-7,-,TRBV19
TGTGCCAGCAGTGACGAGGGGCAAACCGGGGAGCTGTTTTTT,CASSDEGQTGELFF,-,TRBJ2-2,-,TRBV6-4
TGCGCCAGCAGCTTGCTCAGCCAAGAGACCCAGTACTTC,CASSLLSQETQYF,many,TRBJ2-5,-,TRBV5-1
TGCGCCAGCAGCGCCTTGGGAGGACATGGCGATGAGCAGTTCTTC,CASSALGGHGDEQFF,many,TRBJ2-1,-,TRBV5-1
TGCGCCAGCAGTGAGCCGGGGCACCTCTCCTACGAGCAGTACTTC,CASSEPGHLSYEQYF,many,TRBJ2-7,-,TRBV10-2